The next 10 T cell receptor beta chains were all read from a single sample in a study of blood T cell repertoires in COVID-19. Only in-frame clones appear in the TCRdb table, and some are missing; sequencing was by immunoSEQ multiplex PCR. The table has some 49,000 clones, around 92% seen once. The sample consisted of peripheral blood. These receptors all stem from a man aged 45-60 years with active COVID-19.

The chain combines TRBV3-1 (or the pseudogene TRBV3-2) with TRBJ2-7; D unresolved. This CDR3 has 11 residues. Trimming shortened V by 2 bases and J by 3 bases, and 2 bases separated the two germline ends. Germline CDR1 LGHDT, CDR2 YNNKEL (reference sequence). The CDR3 DNA sequence: TGTGCCAGCAGCCAACTCTACGAGCAGTACTTC. This encodes CASSQLYEQYF.

V usage is TRBV12-3 or TRBV12-4 and J usage is TRBJ2-7; 7 bases fit TRBD2. The length of the CDR3 is 11 residues. CDR3 residues: CAWGGSYEQYF. CDR3 coding DNA: TGTGCATGGGGCGGGAGCTACGAGCAGTACTTC.

This clone has just a few counts. The V call is TRBV15, the J call TRBJ2-3; 11 nucleotides line up with TRBD2. The J segment lost 3 bases and the V segment lost 3 bases, leaving 2 bases of the junction unmatched. Germline V gene data show CDR1 as LNHNV and CDR2 as YYDKDF (reference sequence). The CDR3 totals 15 residues. The CDR3 DNA is TGTGCCACCAGCAGGACTAGCGGGGCTACAGATACGCAGTATTTT. Protein product: CATSRTSGATDTQYF.

The chain carries TRBV30 and TRBJ2-6; unclear D gene. Per the germline V gene, CDR1 is GTSNPN and CDR2 is SVGIG (reference sequence). The CDR3 has 17 residues. V gave up 5 bases and J gave up 1 base, with 18 bases separating them. The CDR3 nucleotides read TGTGCCTGGGACGCCGGGTCTAGGCTTTCTGGGGCCAACGTCCTGACTTTC. Translated: CAWDAGSRLSGANVLTF.

The chain uses TRBV6-5 and TRBJ1-5, with unresolved D. The CDR3 consists of 14 residues. Germline V CDR1 and CDR2: MNHEY, SVGAGI. V lost 4 bases to trimming and J lost 7 bases, with 14 bases between them. CDR3 region: CASSSDQGRQPQHF. The CDR3 region has the DNA TGTGCCAGCAGTTCCGATCAAGGGAGACAGCCCCAGCATTTT.

There are a few counts of this clone. This sequence joins TRBV5-6 and TRBJ1-6; D is unclear. Germline V lookup: CDR1 SGHDT, CDR2 YYEEEE. The germline V and J ends were trimmed by 0 bases and 10 bases, with 11 bases remaining between them. This CDR3 region has 14 residues. The DNA for the CDR3 is TGTGCCAGCAGCTTGGGAGGGATTCAATCACCCCTCCACTTT. Translated, it gives CASSLGGIQSPLHF.

CDR3 region: CASCDRGVSETQYF. Written as DNA, the CDR3 is TGTGCCAGCTGTGACAGGGGTGTTTCAGAGACCCAGTACTTC. The chain is built from TRBV18 and TRBJ2-5; 8 bases agree with TRBD1. The CDR3 has 14 residues. J was trimmed by 4 bases and V by 7 bases; bases with no gene match: 8. CDR1 and CDR2 from the germline V gene are KGHSH and LQKENI.

The chain employs TRBV7-9 and TRBJ2-7, with TRBD2 as a possible D gene (7 bases). In germline, CDR1 is SEHNR, CDR2 FQNEAQ (reference sequence). The CDR3 is made up of 13 amino acids. V gave up 1 base and J gave up 7 bases, with 11 bases separating them. CDR3 nucleotide sequence: TGTGCCAGCAGCTTAGGGGGGGGCGGGGAGCAGTACTTC. This encodes CASSLGGGGEQYF.

This sequence joins TRBV5-6 and TRBJ1-2; D not certain. Germline CDR1 is SGHDT and CDR2 is YYEEEE. The CDR3 runs to 14 residues. V was cut by 2 bases and J by 6 bases, with 14 bases left in between. CDR3: CASSFASSLDGYTF. CDR3 sequence (DNA): TGTGCCAGCAGCTTCGCGTCTTCCTTAGATGGCTACACCTTC.

This rearrangement joins TRBV2 to TRBJ1-1; 8 bases align to TRBD1. The V gene end was trimmed by 3 bases and the J gene end by 0 bases; junction bases not matched to a gene: 6. This CDR3 contains 16 residues. Germline lookup yields CDR1 SNHLY and CDR2 FYNNEI. CDR3 in DNA: TGTGCCAGCAGTGACAGGGGGCGAGGGATGAACACTGAAGCTTTCTTT. Amino acids: CASSDRGRGMNTEAFF.